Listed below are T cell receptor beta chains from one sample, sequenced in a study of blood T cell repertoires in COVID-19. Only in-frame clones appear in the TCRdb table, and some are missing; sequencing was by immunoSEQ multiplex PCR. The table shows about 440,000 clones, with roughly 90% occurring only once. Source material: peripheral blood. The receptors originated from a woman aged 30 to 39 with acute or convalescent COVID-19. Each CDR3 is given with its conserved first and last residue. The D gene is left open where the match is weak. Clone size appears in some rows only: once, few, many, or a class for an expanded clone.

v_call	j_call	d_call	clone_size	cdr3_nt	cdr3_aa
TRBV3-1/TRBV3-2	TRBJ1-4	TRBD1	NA	TGTGCCAGCAGCCAGTCAGGACAGGGGGCGGGTGAAAAACTGTTTTTT	CASSQSGQGAGEKLFF
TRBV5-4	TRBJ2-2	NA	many	TGTGCCAGCAGCTTGGTCCAGGTCGCGAACACCGGGGAGCTGTTTTTT	CASSLVQVANTGELFF
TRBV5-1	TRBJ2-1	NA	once	TGCGCCAGCAGCCTACTTCGGTCGGATGAGCAGTTCTTC	CASSLLRSDEQFF
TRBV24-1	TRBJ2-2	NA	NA	TGTGCCACCAGTGACTCTACAGAGAACACCGGGGAGCTGTTTTTT	CATSDSTENTGELFF
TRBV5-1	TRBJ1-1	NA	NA	TGCGCCAGCAGCTTGGGCCGTGGCGGGAACACTGAAGCTTTCTTT	CASSLGRGGNTEAFF
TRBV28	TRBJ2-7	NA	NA	TGTGCCAGCAGTTTTTCTGGGCGCGAGCAGTACTTC	CASSFSGREQYF
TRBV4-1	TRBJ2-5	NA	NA	TGCGCCAGCAGCCCGGAGGGTCAAGAGACCCAGTACTTC	CASSPEGQETQYF
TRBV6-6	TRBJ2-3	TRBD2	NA	TGTGCCAGCAGTCACCAACTAGCGGGGGTCACAGATACGCAGTATTTT	CASSHQLAGVTDTQYF
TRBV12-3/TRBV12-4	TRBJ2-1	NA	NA	TGTGCCAGCAGCACGACTCCCCTCAATGAGCAGTTCTTC	CASSTTPLNEQFF
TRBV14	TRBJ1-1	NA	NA	TGTGCCAGCAGCCAAGGGAGATACACTGAAGCTTTCTTT	CASSQGRYTEAFF
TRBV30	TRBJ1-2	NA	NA	TGTGCCTGGAGTGCCGGGACAAGTGGGTATGGCTACACCTTC	CAWSAGTSGYGYTF
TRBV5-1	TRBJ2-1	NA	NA	TGCGCCAGCAGATTTATGGCAGGCTCCTACAATGAGCAGTTCTTC	CASRFMAGSYNEQFF
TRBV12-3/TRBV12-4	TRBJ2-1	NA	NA	TGTGCCAGCATCCTCCGGGGCTACAATGAGCAGTTCTTC	CASILRGYNEQFF
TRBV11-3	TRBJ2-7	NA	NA	TGTGCCAGCAGCTTAGGACAGACCTACGAGCAGTACTTC	CASSLGQTYEQYF
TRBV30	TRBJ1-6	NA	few	TGTGCCTGGAGCGAGGCTGATAATTCACCCCTCCACTTT	CAWSEADNSPLHF
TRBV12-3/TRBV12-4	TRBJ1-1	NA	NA	TGTGCCAGCGGCAGGGTAGACGCTGAAGCTTTCTTT	CASGRVDAEAFF
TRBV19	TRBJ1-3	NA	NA	TGTGCCAGTAGTATAGCGATCAGCTCTGGAAACACCATATATTTT	CASSIAISSGNTIYF
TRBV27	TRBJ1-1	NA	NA	TGTGCCAGCAGTTTAGTGGTCAGCGACACTGAAGCTTTCTTT	CASSLVVSDTEAFF
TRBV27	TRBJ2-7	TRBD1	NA	TGTGCCAGCAGCCTTTCCGACAGGGTATACGAGCAGTACTTC	CASSLSDRVYEQYF
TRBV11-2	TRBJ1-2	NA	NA	TGTGCCAGCAGCCTAGGACTGGGCTATGGCTACACCTTC	CASSLGLGYGYTF
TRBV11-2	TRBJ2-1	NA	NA	TGTGCCAGCAGCTTAGTAGACTATGAGCAGTTCTTC	CASSLVDYEQFF
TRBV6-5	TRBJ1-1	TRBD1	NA	TGTGCCAGCAGACAGGGGTCACACATGAACACTGAAGCTTTCTTT	CASRQGSHMNTEAFF
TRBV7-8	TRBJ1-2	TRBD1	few	TGTGCCAGCAGCCTCGGACAGGGAGGCTACACCTTC	CASSLGQGGYTF
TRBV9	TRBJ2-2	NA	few	TGTGCCAGCAGCGTAGACAGTTATGGAGGGGAGCTGTTTTTT	CASSVDSYGGELFF
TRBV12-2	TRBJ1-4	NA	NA	TGTGCAAGTCGCCCAGAGGGCCGGGACAGGACTAATGAAAAACTGTTTTTT	CASRPEGRDRTNEKLFF
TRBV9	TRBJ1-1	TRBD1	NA	TGTGCCAGCAGCCCCCGGGACAGGGGGGCTTTCTTT	CASSPRDRGAFF
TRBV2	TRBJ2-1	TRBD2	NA	TGTGCCAGCGGAAGACTAGCGGGGGGCAGAAGTGAGCAGTTCTTC	CASGRLAGGRSEQFF
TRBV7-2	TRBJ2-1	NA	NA	TGTGCCAGCAGCTTAGGGAGCCCCCGAAATGAGCAGTTCTTC	CASSLGSPRNEQFF
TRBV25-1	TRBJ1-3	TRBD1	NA	TGTGCCAGCAGTGAATCGGGACAGGGCGGAAACACCATATATTTT	CASSESGQGGNTIYF
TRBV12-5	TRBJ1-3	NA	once	TGTGCTAGTGGTCGATCAGGGACTGGAAACACCATATATTTT	CASGRSGTGNTIYF
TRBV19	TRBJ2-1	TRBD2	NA	TGTGCCAGTAGTATAGGACTAGCGGCTTACAATGAGCAGTTCTTC	CASSIGLAAYNEQFF
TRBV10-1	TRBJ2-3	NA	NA	TGCGCCAGCAGTGACCCCGGGAATACGCAGTATTTT	CASSDPGNTQYF
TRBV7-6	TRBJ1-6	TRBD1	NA	TGTGCCAGCAGCCTATGGGACAGGGAAGGGTCACCCCTCCACTTT	CASSLWDREGSPLHF
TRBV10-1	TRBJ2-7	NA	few	TGCGCCAGCAGTGAAGGTGGGCCTAACTCAGGCCTCTACGAGCAGTACTTC	CASSEGGPNSGLYEQYF
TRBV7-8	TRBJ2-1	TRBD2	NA	TGTGCCAGCAGCCCGACTGGCGGGGGGGTAAATGAGCAGTTCTTC	CASSPTGGGVNEQFF
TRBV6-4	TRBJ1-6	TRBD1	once	TGTGCCAGCAGGACAGGGCGGACCCTCCACTTT	CASRTGRTLHF
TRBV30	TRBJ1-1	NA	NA	TGTGCCTGGAGTCGGGGTATCACTGAAGCTTTCTTT	CAWSRGITEAFF
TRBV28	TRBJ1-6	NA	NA	TGTGCCAGCAGCCCTCAGAATTCACCCCTCCACTTT	CASSPQNSPLHF
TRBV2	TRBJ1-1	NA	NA	TGTGCCAGCACTAGGGGCGCTTGGAACACTGAAGCTTTCTTT	CASTRGAWNTEAFF
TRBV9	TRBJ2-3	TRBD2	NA	TGTGCCAGCAGCGGCCGGGGGGGCTTCACAGATACGCAGTATTTT	CASSGRGGFTDTQYF
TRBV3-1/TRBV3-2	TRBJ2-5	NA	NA	TGTGCCAGCAGCCCTTACGGGCTTCCAGGGTATTATGAGACCCAGTACTTC	CASSPYGLPGYYETQYF
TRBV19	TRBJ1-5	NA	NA	TGTGCCAGTAGTATTGCCCCAGGTCAGCCCCAGCATTTT	CASSIAPGQPQHF
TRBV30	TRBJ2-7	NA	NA	TGTGCCTGGAGCCCGGGGAGTAACTACGAGCAGTACTTC	CAWSPGSNYEQYF
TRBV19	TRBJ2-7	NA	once	TGTGCCAGTAGTATGTTCGGCGGCCCTGGTTACGAGCAGTACTTC	CASSMFGGPGYEQYF
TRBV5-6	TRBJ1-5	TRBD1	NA	TGTGCCAGCAGCCCTAGACCGACAGGGCGCAATCAGCCCCAGCATTTT	CASSPRPTGRNQPQHF
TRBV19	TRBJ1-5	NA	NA	TGTGCCAGTAGTATCGGCGGGGGAGGGAATCAGCCCCAGCATTTT	CASSIGGGGNQPQHF
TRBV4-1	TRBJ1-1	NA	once	TGCGCCAGCAGCCGAATATCACAGGGTAGCCGTCCTGAAGCTTTCTTT	CASSRISQGSRPEAFF